This T cell receptor beta chain came from a study of T cell responses to AZD1222 COVID-19 vaccine. Sequencing was performed with immunoSEQ multiplex PCR; in TCRdb, only in-frame clones are kept and a portion is missing. The repertoire holds 200,000 or so clones, with 85% to 90% as singletons. The material was peripheral blood, obtained on day 0 of AZD1222 vaccination. This TCR was recovered from an adult in good health.

The CDR3 DNA sequence: TGTGCCTGGAGTGTTACACGGACAGGGGGCACGTTTACTGAAGCTTTCTTT. It is translated as CAWSVTRTGGTFTEAFF. This sequence joins TRBV30 and TRBJ1-1; 11 positions match TRBD1. The junction had 11 bases not matched to a gene; V was cut back by 0 bases and J by 5 bases. The CDR3 is 17 residues long. Germline loops: CDR1 GTSNPN, CDR2 SVGIG (reference sequence).